The 8 T cell receptor beta chains below were found in one sample sequenced in a study of shared clonotypes between healthy human individuals. TCRdb's copy holds only in-frame clones and misses some; the assay was immunoSEQ multiplex PCR. This sample has some 700,000 clones, with roughly 88% found just once. The specimen sequenced was memory CD8+ T cells from PBMCs. Subset noted: CD45RO+ cells pooled with CCR7-negative TemRA cells. Every receptor here comes from a man aged 18 to 35 in good health. Some clones in this sample may be carry-over from other donors' samples.

Concerning this clone: Germline is not matched at one junction end, which may reflect a read error. The gene calls are TRBV6-6 and TRBJ1-2; 10 nucleotides agree with TRBD1. CDR1 is MNHNY and CDR2 is SVGAGI in the germline V gene (reference sequence). CDR3 size: 16 residues. The CDR3 DNA reads as TGTGCCAGCAGTGACTCCGGGACAGGGGTCTCGTATGGCTACACCTTC. Residues: CASSDSGTGVSYGYTF.

This clone was seen a few times. The rearrangement links TRBV2 to TRBJ1-3, with 8 bases fitting TRBD1. V trimming: 8 bases; J trimming: 0 bases; junction bases outside the gene matches: 6. Per the germline V gene, CDR1 is SNHLY and CDR2 is FYNNEI. The CDR3 is 15 residues long. Here the CDR3 reads CASGGTGISGNTIYF. CDR3 nucleotide sequence: TGTGCCAGCGGGGGGACAGGCATCTCTGGAAACACCATATATTTT.

V usage is TRBV30 and J usage is TRBJ2-3; D perhaps matches TRBD1 (6 bases). The germline V gene encodes CDR1 GTSNPN and CDR2 SVGIG (reference sequence). The CDR3 is 14 residues long. V was pared by 5 bases and J by 1 base, with 13 bases between. The CDR3 is CAWGEEGGTDTQYF. CDR3 coding DNA: TGTGCCTGGGGTGAAGAGGGGGGCACAGATACGCAGTATTTT. The full variable domain, completed using reference TRBV30 and TRBJ2-3, is SQTIHQWPATLVQPVGSPLSLECTVEGTSNPNLYWYRQAAGRGLQLLFYSVGIGQISSEVPQNLSASRPQDRQFILSSKKLLLSDSGFYLCAWGEEGGTDTQYFGPGTRLTVL.

V and J are TRBV9 and TRBJ2-1, with D possibly TRBD2 on 7 matching bases. CDR1 is SGDLS, CDR2 YYNGEE, per germline. The CDR3 has 16 amino acids. Trimming removed 4 bases at V and 6 bases at J, with 20 bases between. CDR3 sequence (DNA): TGTGCCAGCAGCCCGAGAGGGGGGAGGGCCCCCAATGAGCAGTTCTTC. Amino acids: CASSPRGGRAPNEQFF.

The genes are TRBV7-9 and TRBJ2-5; D unresolved. The CDR3 has 15 amino acids. The V end lost 0 bases, the J end lost 1 base, and 9 bases lay between the germline ends. Germline lookup yields CDR1 SEHNR and CDR2 FQNEAQ (reference sequence). The CDR3 DNA reads TGTGCCAGCAGCTTAGCCGGACGTGCCCAAGAGACCCAGTACTTC. Translated: CASSLAGRAQETQYF.

The gene calls are TRBV29-1 and TRBJ1-1, with D possibly matching TRBD1 (5 bases). CDR1 SQVTM and CDR2 ANQGSEA come from the germline V gene. There are 13 residues in the CDR3. V was pared by 3 bases and J by 5 bases, with 13 bases between. CDR3 in DNA: TGCAGCGTTGAGAGGGGCCTGGAGACTGAAGCTTTCTTT. Amino acid sequence: CSVERGLETEAFF.

This sequence joins TRBV6-5 and TRBJ1-1, with D perhaps matching TRBD1 (5 bases). Trimming shortened V by 7 bases and J by 11 bases, and 14 bases separated the two germline ends. The CDR3 consists of 11 residues. In germline, CDR1 is MNHEY, CDR2 SVGAGI. CDR3 sequence reads: CASNEGPSAFF. The CDR3 DNA follows: TGTGCCAGCAACGAGGGGCCCTCGGCTTTCTTT.

This chain uses TRBV6-5 with TRBJ1-2, with D possibly matching TRBD1 (5 bases). This CDR3 has 14 residues. Germline CDR1 is MNHEY and CDR2 is SVGAGI. Trimming cost V 0 bases and J 4 bases, with 9 bases left between them. The CDR3 loop is CASSYSGPSYGYTF. The CDR3 nucleotides read TGTGCCAGCAGTTACTCGGGACCGAGCTATGGCTACACCTTC.